One TCR beta chain is described in this entry. Antigen unknown. TCRdb's copy holds only in-frame clones and misses some; the assay was immunoSEQ multiplex PCR. Of 50,000 or so clones listed, 70% to 80% are singletons. The sample originates from a study of radiotherapy plus CTLA-4 blockade in lung cancer. Broader study findings: TCR clones from tumors expanded in blood after radiotherapy plus ipilimumab.

The sequence derives from a human donor with non-small cell lung cancer who had stable disease on radiotherapy plus ipilimumab. The specimen comprised peripheral blood, sampled from a patient treated with radiotherapy plus ipilimumab.

The CDR3 loop is CASSPPTRATDTQYF. CDR3 nucleotide sequence: TGCGCCAGCAGCCCACCCACTCGCGCGACAGATACGCAGTATTTT. V gene TRBV4-3 combines with J gene TRBJ2-3; D is uncertain. V lost 4 bases and J 3 bases, leaving 14 bases between the germline ends. The CDR3 extends over 15 amino acids. Germline CDR1 reads LGHNA; CDR2 reads YSLEER.